Sequencing of this T cell receptor (beta chain) was carried out in a study of OX40 agonist ivuxolimab in advanced cancers. Overall study context: The drug used for patients, ivuxolimab, was an agonistic anti-OX40 (CD134) antibody. Hepatocellular carcinoma, melanoma, renal cell or head and neck cancer affected the dose-escalation patients. A history of anti-PD-1, anti-PD-L1 or anti-CTLA-4 therapy was acceptable, and around 36% had some. In three patients, partial responses were observed, one with hepatocellular carcinoma and two with cutaneous melanoma.

Trimming took off 4 bases at V and 5 bases at J, with 15 bases between the two ends. Germline CDR1 MDHEN, CDR2 SYDVKM. The CDR3 is 14 residues long. Method: immunoSEQ multiplex PCR; TCRdb's copy keeps in-frame clones and lacks some. Counted here are over 60,000 clones, approximately 80% occurring once; the ten biggest clones make up roughly 2.3%. Sequencing was performed on CD4+ or CD8+ T cells sorted from blood, taken in a trial of the OX40 agonist ivuxolimab. This receptor was obtained from an adult with an advanced solid tumor such as melanoma, head and neck, liver or kidney cancer. The gene calls are TRBV28 and TRBJ2-7; D unclear. The DNA of the CDR3 is TGTGCCAGCAGTTCCTTGATCGCCCCTCACGAGCAGTACTTC. This sequence encodes CASSSLIAPHEQYF.